This T cell receptor (beta chain) was observed in a study of blood T cell repertoires in COVID-19. Germline CDR1 reads MNHEY; CDR2 reads SVGAGI. With V trimmed by 8 bases and J by 6 bases, 6 bases remained unmatched. This CDR3 spans 13 amino acids. The table came from immunoSEQ multiplex PCR; TCRdb's copy has only in-frame clones and leaves some out. The sample has approximately 300,000 clones, 75% to 90% seen once. Input material: PBMCs or T cells enriched from blood (not recorded which). The clonotype comes from a woman aged 25 to 39 who had been exposed to COVID-19. The V call is TRBV6-5, the J call TRBJ2-7, with 11 bases that match TRBD1. CDR3: CASGTGGATEQYF. The CDR3 DNA reads as TGTGCCAGCGGGACAGGGGGAGCGACCGAGCAGTACTTC.